These 30 T cell receptor beta chains came from one sample sequenced in a study of cytomegalovirus exposure and HLA in healthy donors (dated by TCRdb to 2017 to 2019). The receptor library was made with the immunoSEQ multiplex PCR assay. The multiplex PCR relied on a mix of 60 forward primers for TCR Vbeta segments and 13 reverse primers for TCR Jbeta segments. Imported from immuneACCESS, the table was reduced by TCRdb to in-frame sequences with V and J called. These copies leave out some clones; in studies compared against another copy, an unresolved V gene accounts for under half, and the cause of the remainder is not known. The sample data list 95,000 to 150,000 clones, and roughly 80% of these were observed just once. 8.5% to 10% of the sample rests with the top ten. Specimen: PBMCs. Every receptor here comes from a female donor in good health and CMV-seropositive.

This clone was seen once. This chain joins TRBV4-3 and TRBJ1-1; TRBD1 might be the D (6 bases). Trimming removed 0 bases from V and 7 bases from J, with 18 bases in between. This CDR3 spans 16 amino acids. Germline-derived CDR1 and CDR2 are LGHNA and YSLEER. The CDR3, as DNA: TGCGCCAGCAGCCAAGATAACGTAGGGGGGGGCAGTGAAGCTTTCTTT. Translation gives CASSQDNVGGGSEAFF.

This chain connects TRBV5-4 to TRBJ2-5; a weak D match, TRBD2 (6 bases). CDR1 SGHNT and CDR2 YYREEE come from the germline V gene (reference sequence). The V gene lost 9 bases and the J gene lost 0 bases, with 9 bases spanning the gap. The CDR3 runs 12 residues. The CDR3 bases are TGTGCCACCTCGGGAGACCAAGAGACCCAGTACTTC. Amino acids: CATSGDQETQYF.

The chain has TRBV12-5 and TRBJ2-3, with 7 bases identical to TRBD2. Per germline, CDR1 LGHNT and CDR2 FRNRAP. The CDR3 has 14 residues. Germline trimming cut 6 bases from V and 2 bases from J; bases unmatched to any gene: 5. The CDR3 nucleotides are TGTGCTAGTGGGCTCCGGGGGGACACAGATACGCAGTATTTT. As protein: CASGLRGDTDTQYF.

On this clone itself: A junction end diverges from the germline sequence, so it may reflect a read error. This rearrangement joins TRBV7-7 to TRBJ2-3; TRBD2 matches 16 bases. CDR1 is SSHAT and CDR2 is FNYEAQ in the germline V gene (reference sequence). The CDR3 runs 20 residues. In DNA, the CDR3 is TGTGCTAGCAGCTCCGGGACTAGCGGGGGGGATTTATCGCACACAGATACGCAGTATTTT. Translation: CASSSGTSGGDLSHTDTQYF. The full variable domain, its missing parts supplied by reference TRBV7-7 and TRBJ2-3, is GAGVSQSPRYKVTKRGQDVTLRCDPISSHATLYWYQQALGQGPEFLTYFNYEAQPDKSGLPSDRFSAERPEGSISTLTIQRTEQRDSAMYRCASSSGTSGGDLSHTDTQYFGPGTRLTVL.

The chain is built from TRBV21-1 and TRBJ2-3; the table's D call of TRBD2 was not tested on the DNA. TRBV21-1 is designated a pseudogene. CDR3 length equals 9 residues. The CDR3 coding sequence is TGTGCCACTCCGGATACGCAGTATTTT. Residues: CATPDTQYF.

V and J are TRBV4-3 and TRBJ1-2; 7 bases line up with TRBD1. J was trimmed by 4 bases and V by 0 bases; bases with no gene match: 8. CDR1 and CDR2 (germline): LGHNA, YSLEER. CDR3 size: 16 residues. The CDR3 nucleotides read TGCGCCAGCAGCCAAGACGTGGGACAGACCGCCTATGGCTACACCTTC. As protein: CASSQDVGQTAYGYTF.

CDR3 sequence reads: CASSFFGTSGTGELFF. CDR3 coding DNA: TGTGCCAGCAGCTTTTTTGGGACTAGCGGAACCGGGGAGCTGTTTTTT. The chain recombines TRBV7-9 with TRBJ2-2, with 11 bases fitting TRBD2. V shed 3 bases, J shed 5 bases, and the junction held 5 bases outside the gene matches. The CDR3 totals 16 residues. Germline V gene lookup returns CDR1 SEHNR and CDR2 FQNEAQ (reference sequence).

The gene calls are TRBV10-3 and TRBJ1-3, with 8 bases lining up with TRBD1. CDR3 size: 13 residues. Germline CDR1 is ENHRY and CDR2 is SYGVKD. Trimming took 8 bases from V and 0 from J; bases not matched to a gene: 0. The CDR3 region is CAIGTGSGNTIYF. The CDR3 region has the DNA TGTGCCATCGGGACAGGCTCTGGAAACACCATATATTTT.

This chain connects TRBV28 to TRBJ1-1; TRBD1 matches at 7 bases. Losses at the gene ends were 3 bases for V and 1 base for J; bases not matched to a gene: 8. The length of the CDR3 is 16 residues. Germline lookup yields CDR1 MDHEN and CDR2 SYDVKM. This CDR3 is CASSFGTRGWNTEAFF. The CDR3 DNA follows: TGTGCCAGCAGTTTTGGTACCAGGGGGTGGAACACTGAAGCTTTCTTT.

This chain connects TRBV2 to TRBJ2-2, with 9 bases matching TRBD2. The CDR3 sequence is 15 residues long. Germline CDR1 reads SNHLY; CDR2 reads FYNNEI. Losses at the gene ends were 5 bases for V and 5 bases for J; bases not matched to a gene: 6. CDR3 DNA: TGTGCCAGCAGTTTAGCGGGGGTGAGGACCGGGGAGCTGTTTTTT. This gives the protein CASSLAGVRTGELFF.

The V call is TRBV19, the J call TRBJ2-4; TRBD1 aligns across 8 bases. Germline V gene lookup returns CDR1 LNHDA and CDR2 SQIVND (reference sequence). The CDR3 loop spans 14 amino acids. The V gene end was trimmed by 2 bases and the J gene end by 7 bases; junction bases not matched to a gene: 4. CDR3: CASSINRGENIQYF. The CDR3 DNA follows: TGTGCCAGTAGTATAAACAGGGGGGAGAACATTCAGTACTTC. The entire variable domain, with the rest obtained from reference TRBV19 and TRBJ2-4, is as follows: DGGITQSPKYLFRKEGQNVTLSCEQNLNHDAMYWYRQDPGQGLRLIYYSQIVNDFQKGDIAEGYSVSREKKESFPLTVTSAQKNPTAFYLCASSINRGENIQYFGAGTRLSVL.

This clone was counted a few times. V gene TRBV7-9 combines with J gene TRBJ1-1, with a weak D call TRBD1 (5 bases). Germline V CDR1 and CDR2: SEHNR, FQNEAQ (reference sequence). Trimming removed 1 base at V and 3 bases at J, with 12 bases between. The CDR3 is 15 amino acids. The CDR3 nucleotides read TGTGCCAGCAGCTTAGGGGTTGGGGGGTACACTGAAGCTTTCTTT. Translation: CASSLGVGGYTEAFF. Together with reference TRBV7-9 and TRBJ1-1, the CDR3 gives the full variable domain: DTGVSQNPRHKITKRGQNVTFRCDPISEHNRLYWYRQTLGQGPEFLTYFQNEAQLEKSRLLSDRFSAERPKGSFSTLEIQRTEQGDSAMYLCASSLGVGGYTEAFFGQGTRLTVV.

This chain connects TRBV6-1 to TRBJ1-2, with TRBD1 as a possible D gene (5 bases). The ends were cut back, 11 bases at V and 0 bases at J, with 19 bases in the middle. The CDR3 is 15 residues long. From germline, CDR1 is MNHNS and CDR2 SASEGT. The CDR3 DNA is TGTGCCGGTCCCTACGCGGGGGAAGCTAACTATGGCTACACCTTC. Encoded protein: CAGPYAGEANYGYTF.

J is TRBJ2-5 and V is TRBV30; TRBD1 might be the D (6 bases). Germline V gene lookup returns CDR1 GTSNPN and CDR2 SVGIG (reference sequence). The length of the CDR3 is 14 residues. Trimming cost V 2 bases and J 3 bases, with 13 bases left between them. The CDR3 DNA is TGTGCCTGGAGTTCGAAACAGGGAAAAGAGACCCAGTACTTC. Its protein product is CAWSSKQGKETQYF.

The CDR3 spells CASSPGGPTEETQYF. The CDR3 region has the DNA TGTGCCAGCAGCCCGGGGGGACCGACAGAAGAGACCCAGTACTTC. The chain joins TRBV7-9 to TRBJ2-5; 7 bases are a match to TRBD2. V shed 5 bases, J shed 3 bases, and the junction held 9 bases outside the gene matches. The CDR3 has 15 amino acids. Germline CDR1 reads SEHNR; CDR2 reads FQNEAQ (reference sequence). The variable domain in full, completed from reference TRBV7-9 and TRBJ2-5, reads DTGVSQNPRHKITKRGQNVTFRCDPISEHNRLYWYRQTLGQGPEFLTYFQNEAQLEKSRLLSDRFSAERPKGSFSTLEIQRTEQGDSAMYLCASSPGGPTEETQYFGPGTRLLVL.

The chain links TRBV5-6 to TRBJ1-4; D ambiguous. The V gene lost 2 bases and the J gene lost 0 bases, with 2 bases spanning the gap. The CDR3 contains 13 residues. Germline V gene data show CDR1 as SGHDT and CDR2 as YYEEEE. CDR3 in DNA: TGTGCCAGCAGCTTCTCAACTAATGAAAAACTGTTTTTT. Translating gives CASSFSTNEKLFF.

This clone has more than one count but fewer than ten. The V call is TRBV4-3, the J call TRBJ2-7; 7 positions agree with TRBD2. The CDR3 is made up of 15 amino acids. V lost 2 bases to trimming and J lost 2 bases; unmatched junction nucleotides: 6. The germline gives CDR1 LGHNA, CDR2 YSLEER. DNA of the CDR3: TGCGCCAGCAGCCAACGGGGCGGGGGTGCCTACGAGCAGTACTTC. It yields the protein CASSQRGGGAYEQYF.

This chain uses TRBV6-1 with TRBJ1-2, with 10 bases fitting TRBD1. CDR1 and CDR2 from the germline V gene are MNHNS and SASEGT. The CDR3 loop spans 15 amino acids. The junction had 7 bases not matched to a gene; V was cut back by 5 bases and J by 4 bases. The DNA for the CDR3 is TGTGCCAGCAGTCTGGGACAGGGGAACGGCTATGGCTACACCTTC. This sequence encodes CASSLGQGNGYGYTF.

The chain uses TRBV6-1 and TRBJ2-5; D is perhaps TRBD1 (8 bases). The CDR3 has 14 amino acids. The V end lost 4 bases, the J end lost 5 bases, and 14 bases lay between the germline ends. Germline V gives CDR1 MNHNS, CDR2 SASEGT. Here the CDR3 reads CASSGGQGGETQYF. In DNA form, the CDR3 reads TGTGCCAGCAGTGGAGGACAGGGAGGGGAGACCCAGTACTTC.

The chain employs TRBV9 and TRBJ2-6; D might be TRBD1 (7 bases). This CDR3 has 18 amino acids. V lost 2 bases, J lost 0 bases, and 15 bases lay in between. Germline V lookup: CDR1 SGDLS, CDR2 YYNGEE. The CDR3 sequence: CASSVQGGFNSGANVLTF. CDR3 nucleotides: TGTGCCAGCAGCGTTCAGGGGGGTTTTAACTCTGGGGCCAACGTCCTGACTTTC.

The J gene is TRBJ2-5, the V gene TRBV25-1; D is possibly TRBD1 (5 bases). Trimming removed 5 bases from V and 5 bases from J, with 18 bases in between. This CDR3 contains 15 residues. Germline V gene lookup returns CDR1 MGHDK and CDR2 SYGVNS. This CDR3 reads CASSRYSRSGETQYF. DNA for the CDR3: TGTGCCAGCAGTCGGTACAGCCGGTCAGGGGAGACCCAGTACTTC.

The chain carries TRBV19 and TRBJ2-5, with 11 bases that match TRBD2. V gave up 5 bases and J gave up 4 bases; unmatched junction bases: 6. This CDR3 contains 15 residues. Germline V CDR1 and CDR2: LNHDA, SQIVND (reference sequence). CDR3 amino acids: CASSSGLAGPETQYF. CDR3 bases: TGTGCCAGTAGTTCTGGACTAGCGGGCCCAGAGACCCAGTACTTC.

The CDR3 coding sequence is TGTGCCAGCAGTGACACAGGGCCTAGCTGGTATGGCTACACCTTC. It encodes CASSDTGPSWYGYTF. The chain joins TRBV6-1 to TRBJ1-2; D possibly corresponds to TRBD1 (6 bases). Germline assignment: CDR1 MNHNS and CDR2 SASEGT. The CDR3 length is 15 residues. Deletions cut 3 bases from V and 5 bases from J, with 16 bases between.

This clone occurred a few times. The chain links TRBV5-4 to TRBJ2-1; no definite D call. The CDR3 length is 12 residues. V lost 4 bases and J lost 7, with 9 bases in between. CDR1 is SGHNT, CDR2 YYREEE, per germline (reference sequence). Here the CDR3 DNA reads TGTGCCAGCAGCGTGACTGGTAATGAGCAGTTCTTC. Protein sequence: CASSVTGNEQFF.

This clone was found once. V usage is TRBV15 and J usage is TRBJ1-1; no reliable D call. The V gene lost 3 bases and the J gene lost 0 bases, with 8 bases spanning the gap. The CDR3 spans 14 residues. Germline values: CDR1 LNHNV, CDR2 YYDKDF (reference sequence). The CDR3 sequence is CATSSLTVNTEAFF. The CDR3 DNA reads as TGTGCCACCAGCAGCTTAACAGTGAACACTGAAGCTTTCTTT.

The J gene is TRBJ1-1, the V gene TRBV7-2, with a possible D match to TRBD1 (5 bases). Germline V gene lookup returns CDR1 SGHTA and CDR2 FQGNSA. The CDR3 length is 14 residues. The germline V and J ends were trimmed by 2 bases and 5 bases, with 12 bases remaining between them. CDR3 sequence reads: CASSLSQGFTEAFF. The DNA of the CDR3 is TGTGCCAGCAGCTTAAGCCAGGGATTTACTGAAGCTTTCTTT.

The chain couples TRBV6-6 to TRBJ1-2; 7 bases line up with TRBD1. The CDR3 extends over 12 amino acids. Germline V gene sequence: CDR1 MNHNY, CDR2 SVGAGI (reference sequence). After removal of 10 bases from V and 7 bases from J, the junction contained 9 bases not matched to a gene. CDR3 nucleotide sequence: TGTGCCACCGCCCTGACAGGGTTTGGCTACACCTTC. Protein: CATALTGFGYTF.

The chain couples TRBV7-2 to TRBJ2-2, with TRBD1 as a possible D gene (5 bases). V was pared by 7 bases and J by 0 bases, with 24 bases between. Germline assignment: CDR1 SGHTA and CDR2 FQGNSA. The CDR3 runs 19 residues. In DNA, the CDR3 is TGTGCCAGCACTCTTGGGGCTCTCAGCCAGATCGCGAACACCGGGGAGCTGTTTTTT. Translating it yields CASTLGALSQIANTGELFF.

This chain uses TRBV18 with TRBJ1-2; the D is unclear. The CDR3 is made up of 13 amino acids. Germline CDR1 and CDR2: KGHSH and LQKENI. The ends were cut back, 2 bases at V and 3 bases at J, with 7 bases in the middle. The CDR3 loop reads CASSPAPDYGYTF. DNA for the CDR3: TGTGCCAGCTCACCAGCGCCGGACTATGGCTACACCTTC.

The rearrangement links TRBV5-1 to TRBJ2-3; a possible D gene is TRBD1 (5 bases). V gave up 0 bases and J gave up 4 bases, with 6 bases separating them. Germline lookup yields CDR1 SGHRS and CDR2 YFSETQ. The length of the CDR3 is 13 residues. The CDR3 coding sequence is TGCGCCAGCAGCTTGGACAGGCCAGATACGCAGTATTTT. Amino acid sequence: CASSLDRPDTQYF.